The T cell receptor beta chain described here comes from a study of neurological immune-mediated disorders. The ends were cut back, 0 bases at V and 4 bases at J, with 10 bases in the middle. CDR1 SGDLS and CDR2 YYNGEE come from the germline V gene. The CDR3 is 14 residues long. TCRdb reprocessed the 5' RACE reads with MiXCR, giving one entry per CDR3 protein. The table has some 70,000 distinct CDR3 sequences, 4.5% seen once. This clonotype was counted a few times. The chain recombines TRBV9 with TRBJ1-2; TRBD1 is a possible D gene (5 bases). This TCR was sampled from a man aged 25 to 40 with multiple sclerosis. Sequenced: PBMCs. The DNA for the CDR3 is TGTGCCAGCAGCGTAGATGGAGGGACCTATGGCTACACCTTC. This translates into CASSVDGGTYGYTF.